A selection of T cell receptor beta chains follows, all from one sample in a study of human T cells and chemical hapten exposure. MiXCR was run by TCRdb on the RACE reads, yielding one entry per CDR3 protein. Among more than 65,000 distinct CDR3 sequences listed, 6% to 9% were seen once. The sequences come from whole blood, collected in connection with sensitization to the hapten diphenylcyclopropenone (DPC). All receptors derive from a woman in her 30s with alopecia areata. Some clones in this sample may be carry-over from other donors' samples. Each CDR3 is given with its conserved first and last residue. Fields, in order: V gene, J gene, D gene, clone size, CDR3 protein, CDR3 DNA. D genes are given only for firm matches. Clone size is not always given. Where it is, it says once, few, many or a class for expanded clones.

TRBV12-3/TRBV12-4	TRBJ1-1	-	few	CASSTDPLGATEAFF	TGTGCCAGCAGTACGGACCCCCTGGGAGCCACTGAAGCTTTCTTT
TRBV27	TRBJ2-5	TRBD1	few	CASSTTPRQGASGETQYF	TGTGCCAGCAGCACGACCCCTCGACAGGGGGCAAGTGGGGAGACCCAGTACTTC
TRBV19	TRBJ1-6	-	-	CASSKQGTNSPLHF	TGTGCCAGTAGCAAACAGGGAACGAATTCACCCCTCCACTTT
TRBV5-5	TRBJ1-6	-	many	CASSPGSDSPLHF	TGTGCCAGCAGCCCGGGTTCTGATTCACCCCTCCACTTT
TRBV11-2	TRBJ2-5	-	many	CASSPKETQYF	TGTGCCAGCAGCCCAAAAGAGACCCAGTACTTC
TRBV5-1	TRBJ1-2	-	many	CASSSQANYGYTF	TGCGCCAGCAGCTCCCAAGCTAACTATGGCTACACCTTC
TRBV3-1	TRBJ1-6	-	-	CASSQDPGGNSPLHF	TGTGCCAGCAGCCAAGATCCGGGAGGGAATTCACCCCTCCACTTT
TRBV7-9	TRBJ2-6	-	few	CASSLEGDGANVLTF	TGTGCCAGCAGCTTGGAAGGGGACGGGGCCAACGTCCTGACTTTC
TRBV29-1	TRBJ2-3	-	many	CSVQARGRTDTQYF	TGCAGCGTCCAGGCCCGGGGGCGGACAGATACGCAGTATTTT
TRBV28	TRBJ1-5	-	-	CASSSPTGGQPQHF	TGTGCCAGCAGTTCCCCAACAGGAGGGCAGCCCCAGCATTTT
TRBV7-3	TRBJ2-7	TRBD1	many	CASSMGQGYEQYF	TGTGCCAGCAGCATGGGACAGGGCTACGAGCAGTACTTC
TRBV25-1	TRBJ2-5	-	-	CATGPWGAQETQYF	TGTGCCACAGGCCCCTGGGGGGCCCAAGAGACCCAGTACTTC
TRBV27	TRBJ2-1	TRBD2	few	CASISSGGNLNEQFF	TGTGCCAGCATTTCTAGCGGGGGGAACCTCAATGAGCAGTTCTTC
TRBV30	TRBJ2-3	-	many	CAWTGSTDTQYF	TGTGCCTGGACAGGGAGCACAGATACGCAGTATTTT
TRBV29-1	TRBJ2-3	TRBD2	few	CSVEDGGGAADTQYF	TGCAGCGTTGAAGATGGCGGGGGGGCCGCAGATACGCAGTATTTT
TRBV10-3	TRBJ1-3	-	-	CAISVGGSHGNTIYF	TGTGCCATCAGTGTCGGGGGGAGTCATGGAAACACCATATATTTT
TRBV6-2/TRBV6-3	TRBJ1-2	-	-	CASIGSGRALGYTF	TGTGCCAGCATCGGGTCGGGCAGGGCGCTTGGCTACACCTTC
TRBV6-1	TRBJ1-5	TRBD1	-	CASSWTGGHQPQHF	TGTGCCAGCAGCTGGACAGGGGGCCATCAGCCCCAGCATTTT
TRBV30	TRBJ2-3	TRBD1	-	CAWSVGTTGGDTQYF	TGTGCCTGGAGTGTAGGCACCACAGGGGGAGATACGCAGTATTTT
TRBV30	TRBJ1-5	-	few	CAWSVQGGALHQPQHF	TGTGCCTGGAGTGTACAGGGAGGGGCCCTCCATCAGCCCCAGCATTTT
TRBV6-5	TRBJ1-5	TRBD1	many	CATSTGNNQPQHF	TGTGCCACATCGACAGGGAACAATCAGCCCCAGCATTTT
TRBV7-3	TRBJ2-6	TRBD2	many	CASSSIRTSYFSGANVLTF	TGTGCCAGCAGCTCAATCAGGACTAGCTATTTCTCTGGGGCCAACGTCCTGACTTTC
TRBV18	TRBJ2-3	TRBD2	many	CASSPTSGSSTDTQYF	TGTGCCAGCTCACCTACTAGCGGATCTAGCACAGATACGCAGTATTTT
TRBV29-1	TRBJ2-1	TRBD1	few	CSVGLGQGNEQFF	TGCAGCGTTGGTCTAGGACAGGGTAATGAGCAGTTCTTC
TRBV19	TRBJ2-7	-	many	CATKAQDRTYEQYF	TGTGCCACAAAAGCCCAAGACAGGACCTACGAGCAGTACTTC
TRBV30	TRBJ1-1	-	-	CAWKLATEAFF	TGTGCCTGGAAACTAGCAACTGAAGCTTTCTTT
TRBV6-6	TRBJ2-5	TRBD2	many	CASSRTPGGETQYF	TGTGCCAGCAGTCGAACACCGGGAGGGGAGACCCAGTACTTC
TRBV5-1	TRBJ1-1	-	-	CASSLVGAGAAEAFF	TGCGCCAGCAGCTTGGTGGGGGCAGGCGCCGCTGAAGCTTTCTTT
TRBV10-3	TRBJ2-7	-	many	CAISESGGYEQYF	TGTGCCATCAGTGAGTCGGGCGGCTACGAGCAGTACTTC
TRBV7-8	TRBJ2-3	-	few	CASSLDGTGTDTQYF	TGTGCCAGCAGCTTAGACGGGACGGGAACAGATACGCAGTATTTT
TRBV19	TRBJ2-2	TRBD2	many	CASTRGGYTGELFF	TGTGCCAGTACACGGGGGGGCTACACCGGGGAGCTGTTTTTT
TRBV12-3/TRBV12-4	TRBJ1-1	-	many	CASSLISGTEAFF	TGTGCCAGCAGTTTAATATCCGGAACTGAAGCTTTCTTT
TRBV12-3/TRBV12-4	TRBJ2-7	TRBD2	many	CASSSRTSGGGYEQYF	TGTGCCAGCAGTTCCAGGACTAGCGGGGGAGGCTACGAGCAGTACTTC
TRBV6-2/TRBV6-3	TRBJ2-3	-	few	CASSYAALGTDTQYF	TGTGCCAGCAGTTACGCCGCCCTAGGCACAGATACGCAGTATTTT